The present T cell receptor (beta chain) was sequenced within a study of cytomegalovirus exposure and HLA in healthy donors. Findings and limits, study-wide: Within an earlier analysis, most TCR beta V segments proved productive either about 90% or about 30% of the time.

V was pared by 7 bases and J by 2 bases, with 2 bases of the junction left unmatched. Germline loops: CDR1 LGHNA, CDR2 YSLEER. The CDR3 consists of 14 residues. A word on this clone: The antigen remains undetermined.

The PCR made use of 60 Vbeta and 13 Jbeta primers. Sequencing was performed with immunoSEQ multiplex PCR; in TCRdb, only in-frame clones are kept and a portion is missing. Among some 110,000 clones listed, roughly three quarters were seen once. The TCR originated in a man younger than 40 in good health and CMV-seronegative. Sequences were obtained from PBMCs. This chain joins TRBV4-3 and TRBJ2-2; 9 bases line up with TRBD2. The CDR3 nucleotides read TGCGCCAGCACTAGCGGGGTTAACACCGGGGAGCTGTTTTTT. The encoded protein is CASTSGVNTGELFF.